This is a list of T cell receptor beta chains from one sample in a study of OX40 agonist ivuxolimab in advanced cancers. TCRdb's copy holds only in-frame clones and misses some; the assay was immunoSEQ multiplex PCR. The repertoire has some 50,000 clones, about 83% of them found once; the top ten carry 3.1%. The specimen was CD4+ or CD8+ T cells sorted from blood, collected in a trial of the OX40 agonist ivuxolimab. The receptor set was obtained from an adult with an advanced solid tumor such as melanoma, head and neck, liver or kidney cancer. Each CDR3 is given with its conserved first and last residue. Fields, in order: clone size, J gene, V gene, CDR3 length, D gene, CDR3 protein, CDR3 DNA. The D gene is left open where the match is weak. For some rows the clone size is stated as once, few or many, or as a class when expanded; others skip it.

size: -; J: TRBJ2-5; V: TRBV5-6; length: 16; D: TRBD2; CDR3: CASSWSSGSRGETQYF; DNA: TGTGCCAGCAGCTGGAGTAGCGGGAGTAGGGGAGAGACCCAGTACTTC
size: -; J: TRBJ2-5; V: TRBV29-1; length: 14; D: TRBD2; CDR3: CSVGGGGPRETQYF; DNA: TGCAGCGTGGGGGGGGGAGGGCCACGGGAGACCCAGTACTTC
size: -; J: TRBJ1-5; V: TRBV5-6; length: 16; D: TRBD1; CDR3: CASSLFTGAGRGAQHF; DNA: TGTGCCAGCAGCTTGTTTACAGGGGCCGGGCGAGGGGCCCAGCATTTT
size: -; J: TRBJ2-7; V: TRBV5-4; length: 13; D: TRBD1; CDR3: CASSSGQVYEQYF; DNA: TGTGCCAGCAGCTCCGGACAGGTCTACGAGCAGTACTTC
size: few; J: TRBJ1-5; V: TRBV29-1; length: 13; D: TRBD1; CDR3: CSVWTGANQPQHF; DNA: TGCAGCGTTTGGACAGGGGCCAATCAGCCCCAGCATTTT
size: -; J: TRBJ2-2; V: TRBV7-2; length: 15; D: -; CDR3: CASSSGGGVAGELFF; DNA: TGTGCCAGCAGCTCTGGAGGGGGGGTAGCTGGGGAGCTGTTTTTT
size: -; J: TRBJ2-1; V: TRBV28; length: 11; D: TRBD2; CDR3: CASSTSGRQFF; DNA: TGTGCCAGCAGTACTAGCGGGAGGCAGTTCTTC
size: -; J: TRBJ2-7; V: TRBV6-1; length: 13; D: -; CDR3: CASSADRGYEQYF; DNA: TGTGCCAGCAGTGCCGACAGAGGCTACGAGCAGTACTTC
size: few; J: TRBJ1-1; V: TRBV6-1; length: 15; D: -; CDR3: CASSEAGGAVTEAFF; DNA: TGTGCCAGCAGTGAAGCAGGGGGGGCGGTCACTGAAGCTTTCTTT
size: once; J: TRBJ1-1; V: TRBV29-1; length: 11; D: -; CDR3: CSVGTVTEAFF; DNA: TGCAGCGTTGGGACCGTCACTGAAGCTTTCTTT
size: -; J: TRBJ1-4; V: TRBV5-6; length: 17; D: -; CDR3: CASSQLRPPATNEKLFF; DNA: TGTGCCAGCAGCCAACTTCGACCCCCAGCAACTAATGAAAAACTGTTTTTT
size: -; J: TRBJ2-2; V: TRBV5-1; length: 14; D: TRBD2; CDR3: CASSAGGSTGELFF; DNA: TGCGCCAGCAGTGCGGGAGGGAGCACCGGGGAGCTGTTTTTT
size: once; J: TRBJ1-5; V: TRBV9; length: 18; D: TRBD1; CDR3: CASSVAGQAPYSNQPQHF; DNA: TGTGCCAGCAGCGTAGCTGGACAGGCTCCCTATAGCAATCAGCCCCAGCATTTT
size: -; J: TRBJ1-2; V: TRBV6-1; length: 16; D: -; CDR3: CASSDPPDKDIYGYTF; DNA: TGTGCCAGCAGTGACCCTCCGGACAAAGATATCTATGGCTACACCTTC
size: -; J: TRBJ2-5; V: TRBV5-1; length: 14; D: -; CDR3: CASSLRTNQETQYF; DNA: TGCGCCAGCAGCTTGCGGACAAACCAAGAGACCCAGTACTTC
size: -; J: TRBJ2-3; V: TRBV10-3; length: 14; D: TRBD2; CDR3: CAISEGLARDTQYF; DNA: TGTGCCATCAGTGAGGGACTAGCAAGAGATACGCAGTATTTT
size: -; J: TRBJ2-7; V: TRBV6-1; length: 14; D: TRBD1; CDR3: CASSETTGYYEQYF; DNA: TGTGCCAGCAGTGAGACGACAGGGTACTACGAGCAGTACTTC
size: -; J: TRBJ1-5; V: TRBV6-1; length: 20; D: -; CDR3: CASSEYGAGRVGYSNQPQHF; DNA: TGTGCCAGCAGTGAATATGGGGCAGGGAGGGTTGGTTATAGCAATCAGCCCCAGCATTTT
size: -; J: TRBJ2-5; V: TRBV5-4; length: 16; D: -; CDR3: CASSFAGTPLGETQYF; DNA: TGTGCCAGCAGCTTTGCCGGGACCCCCCTTGGAGAGACCCAGTACTTC
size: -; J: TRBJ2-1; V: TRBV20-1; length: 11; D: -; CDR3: CSARDRRAQFF; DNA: TGCAGTGCTAGAGATCGGCGCGCGCAGTTCTTC
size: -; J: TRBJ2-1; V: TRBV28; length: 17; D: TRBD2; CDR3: CASSTLRLAGGYNEQFF; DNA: TGTGCCAGCAGTACTCTACGACTAGCGGGAGGGTACAATGAGCAGTTCTTC
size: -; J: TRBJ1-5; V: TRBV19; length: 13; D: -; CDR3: CASSIWVNQPQHF; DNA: TGTGCCAGTAGTATTTGGGTTAATCAGCCCCAGCATTTT
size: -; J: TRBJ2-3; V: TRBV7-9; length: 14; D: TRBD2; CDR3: CASSLGTSSDTQYF; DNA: TGTGCCAGCAGCTTAGGGACTAGCTCCGATACGCAGTATTTT
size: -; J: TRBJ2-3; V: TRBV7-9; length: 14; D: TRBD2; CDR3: CASSFAGVGDTQYF; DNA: TGTGCCAGCAGCTTTGCGGGGGTAGGAGATACGCAGTATTTT
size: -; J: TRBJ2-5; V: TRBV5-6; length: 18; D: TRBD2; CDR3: CASSLRTSGGTRGETQYF; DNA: TGTGCCAGCAGCTTGAGGACTAGCGGGGGAACCAGAGGGGAGACCCAGTACTTC
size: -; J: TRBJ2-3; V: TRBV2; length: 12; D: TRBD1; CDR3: CATGGLTDTQYF; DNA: TGTGCCACAGGGGGCCTCACAGATACGCAGTATTTT
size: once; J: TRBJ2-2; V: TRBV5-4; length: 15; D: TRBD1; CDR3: CASSAARGQAGELFF; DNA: TGTGCCAGCAGCGCCGCCAGGGGGCAGGCCGGGGAGCTGTTTTTT